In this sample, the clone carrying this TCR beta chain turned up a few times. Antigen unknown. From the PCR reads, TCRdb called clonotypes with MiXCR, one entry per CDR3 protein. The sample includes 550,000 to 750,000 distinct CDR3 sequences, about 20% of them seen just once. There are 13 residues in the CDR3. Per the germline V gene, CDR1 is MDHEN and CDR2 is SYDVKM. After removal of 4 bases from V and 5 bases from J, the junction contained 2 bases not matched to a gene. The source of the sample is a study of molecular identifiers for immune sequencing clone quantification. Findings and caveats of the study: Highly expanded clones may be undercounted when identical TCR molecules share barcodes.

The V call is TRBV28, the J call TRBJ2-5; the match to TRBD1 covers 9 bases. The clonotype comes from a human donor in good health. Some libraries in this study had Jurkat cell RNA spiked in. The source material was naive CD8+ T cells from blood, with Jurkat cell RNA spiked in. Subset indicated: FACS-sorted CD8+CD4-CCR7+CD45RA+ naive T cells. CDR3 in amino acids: CASSWDRVETQYF. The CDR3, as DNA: TGTGCCAGCAGTTGGGACAGGGTCGAGACCCAGTACTTC.